These T cell receptor beta chains were read from a single sample in a study of T cells in tuberculosis. Libraries were prepared by immunoSEQ multiplex PCR; TCRdb keeps only in-frame clonotypes and omits some of them. The repertoire has 40,000 to 45,000 clones, 90% to 95% of them found once; the top ten carry less than 9.5%. What was sequenced was PBMCs. The receptors shown here come from a donor between 10 and 35 years old with latent tuberculosis or without tuberculosis infection. Each CDR3 is given with its conserved first and last residue. A D gene is named only where the DNA matches it firmly. Rows may omit the clone size; those that give it use once, few, many or a size class.

d_gene	v_gene	abundance	j_gene	CDR3nt	CDR3aa
-	TRBV5-6	-	TRBJ2-5	TGTGCCAGCAGCTTGGCGGAGACCCAGTACTTC	CASSLAETQYF
TRBD1	TRBV7-2	-	TRBJ1-1	TGTGCCAGCAGCGTGGGACAGCCGGAAGCTTTCTTT	CASSVGQPEAFF
-	TRBV4-2	-	TRBJ1-2	TGTGCCAGCAGCCAAGAAATTTACAGTGTTAACTATGGCTACACCTTC	CASSQEIYSVNYGYTF
-	TRBV30	-	TRBJ1-5	TGTGCCTGGAATCGGGGTCGGTTTCAGCCCCAGCATTTT	CAWNRGRFQPQHF
-	TRBV9	-	TRBJ1-3	TGTGCCAGCAGCGTACACCCTAGCTCTGGAAACACCATATATTTT	CASSVHPSSGNTIYF
TRBD1	TRBV11-2	-	TRBJ1-3	TGTGCCAGCAGCTTACACGGGACAGGGAGTAGTTACACCATATATTTT	CASSLHGTGSSYTIYF
-	TRBV25-1	-	TRBJ2-2	TGTGCCAGCAGTGAATCGGTTGGTGTTCCTAACACCGGGGAGCTGTTTTTT	CASSESVGVPNTGELFF
TRBD1	TRBV5-1	-	TRBJ1-1	TGCGCCAGCAGCTGGACAGGGGAGGGGACTGAAGCTTTCTTT	CASSWTGEGTEAFF
-	TRBV6-5	-	TRBJ1-1	TGTGCCAGCAGTTCGACTATGACGGGCAACACTGAAGCTTTCTTT	CASSSTMTGNTEAFF
-	TRBV6-5	-	TRBJ2-3	TGTGCCAGCAGCCCCTCAGGCAGCACAGATACGCAGTATTTT	CASSPSGSTDTQYF
TRBD2	TRBV27	once	TRBJ2-1	TGTGCCAGCAGTTTAGGGACTAGCGTCTACAATGAGCAGTTCTTC	CASSLGTSVYNEQFF
-	TRBV5-6	-	TRBJ2-1	TGTGCCAGCAGCCTTGACGTCGGGGAGCAGTTCTTC	CASSLDVGEQFF
-	TRBV10-3	-	TRBJ2-2	TGTGCCATCATTGCCAAAGTCCCGTTTAAAGAGGGGGAGCTGTTTTTT	CAIIAKVPFKEGELFF
TRBD2	TRBV7-2	-	TRBJ2-7	TGTGCCAGCTTCCAAGGACTAGCGGGGGACCACGAGCAGTACTTC	CASFQGLAGDHEQYF
-	TRBV5-1	-	TRBJ1-3	TGCGCCAGCAGTATAGGTCGGGCAGGGGCTGGAAACACCATATATTTT	CASSIGRAGAGNTIYF
TRBD1	TRBV30	-	TRBJ2-7	TGTGCCTGGAGTTTACAGGGGGAGCAGTACTTC	CAWSLQGEQYF
-	TRBV6-1	-	TRBJ1-6	TGTGCCAGTCTTACTTTTAATTCACCCCTCCACTTT	CASLTFNSPLHF
-	TRBV9	-	TRBJ2-7	TGTGCCAGCAGCGTAGGGAGGCTAACCGACTACGAGCAGTACTTC	CASSVGRLTDYEQYF
-	TRBV6-1	-	TRBJ1-1	TGTGCCAGCAGTGAAGGGACAGTGATCTTGAACACTGAAGCTTTCTTT	CASSEGTVILNTEAFF
TRBD1	TRBV19	-	TRBJ1-1	TGTGCCAGTAGGGAGTGGGACAGGGGCCGGACTGAAGCTTTCTTT	CASREWDRGRTEAFF
-	TRBV6-1	-	TRBJ2-7	TGTGCCAGCAGTGAAAAGGGGGGGTGGCGCGAGCAGTACTTC	CASSEKGGWREQYF
-	TRBV6-6	-	TRBJ1-5	TGTGCCAGCAGTTACTCGCAGGGGATACAGCCCCAGCATTTT	CASSYSQGIQPQHF
TRBD1	TRBV10-3	-	TRBJ1-1	TGTGCCATCAGTGGTACGGGACAGGGGGCCATTGAAGCTTTCTTT	CAISGTGQGAIEAFF
-	TRBV5-1	-	TRBJ2-3	TGCGCCAGCAGCTACCAGGGAGATACGCAGTATTTT	CASSYQGDTQYF
-	TRBV9	-	TRBJ2-1	TGTGCCAGCAGCGTAGGTAACAGTTACAATGAGCAGTTCTTC	CASSVGNSYNEQFF
-	TRBV6-5	once	TRBJ1-5	TGTGCCAGCAGTTATTCGGCAGGCAGCAATCAGCCCCAGCATTTT	CASSYSAGSNQPQHF
-	TRBV14	once	TRBJ1-2	TGTGCCAGCAGCCAACTGCCTAGGGGCAGGGGCGGTGGCTACACCTTC	CASSQLPRGRGGGYTF
TRBD2	TRBV7-8	-	TRBJ2-1	TGTGCCAGCAGCTCCGTAGCGGGGACCTCCTACAATGAGCAGTTCTTC	CASSSVAGTSYNEQFF
TRBD1	TRBV6-5	-	TRBJ1-2	TGTGCCAGCAGTTACGGGACAGACTTCAACTATGGCTACACCTTC	CASSYGTDFNYGYTF
TRBD1	TRBV19	-	TRBJ1-2	TGTGCCAGTAGTCTGGGACCGGGACAGGGACCTTCTAACTATGGCTACACCTTC	CASSLGPGQGPSNYGYTF